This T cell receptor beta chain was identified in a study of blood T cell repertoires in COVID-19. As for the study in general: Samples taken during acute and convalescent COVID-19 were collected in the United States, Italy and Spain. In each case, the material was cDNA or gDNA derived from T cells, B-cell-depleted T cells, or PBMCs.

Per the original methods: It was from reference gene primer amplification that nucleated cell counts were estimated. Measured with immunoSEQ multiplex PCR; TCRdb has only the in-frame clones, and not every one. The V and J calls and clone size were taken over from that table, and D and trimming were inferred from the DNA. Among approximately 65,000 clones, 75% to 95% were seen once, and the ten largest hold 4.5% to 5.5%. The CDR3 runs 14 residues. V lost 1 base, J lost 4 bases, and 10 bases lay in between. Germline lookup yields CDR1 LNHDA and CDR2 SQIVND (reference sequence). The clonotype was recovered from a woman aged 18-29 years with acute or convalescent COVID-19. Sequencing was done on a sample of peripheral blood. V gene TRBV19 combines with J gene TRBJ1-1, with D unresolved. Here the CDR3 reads CASSIGGLSTEAFF. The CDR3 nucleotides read TGTGCCAGTAGTATAGGCGGGTTGAGCACTGAAGCTTTCTTT.